These 7 T cell receptor beta chains originate from one sample sequenced in a study of regulatory T cells in long-lasting Graves disease. Specified time point: newly diagnosed GD, antithyroid drugs for less than 3 months. From RNA extracted from PBMCs, the TCR library was made. CDR3-region Arm-PCR and iRepertoire HTBI primers produced the TCR beta libraries. Each CDR3 protein gets one entry after TCRdb re-called the multiplex PCR reads with MiXCR. Here the sample spans about 420,000 distinct CDR3 sequences, over 15% being singletons. These data were also filed under a second study, of T cells in Graves' hyperthyroidism and ophthalmopathy.

Sequencing was performed on peripheral blood mononuclear cells (PBMCs), taken at new diagnosis, from a patient treated with antithyroid drugs. All receptors derive from a woman under 30 with Graves disease.

This clonotype occurred a few times. The chain joins TRBV24-1 to TRBJ2-1; the D gene is possibly TRBD2 (6 bases). Germline CDR1 is KGHDR and CDR2 is SFDVKD. Trimming left V 1 base short and J 14 bases short, with 14 bases between. CDR3 length equals 13 residues. For the CDR3, the DNA is TGTGCCACCAGTGATTTAAAAACGGGGGTTAAGTTCTTC. Amino acid sequence: CATSDLKTGVKFF.

This clonotype came up many times. This rearrangement joins TRBV7-9 to TRBJ1-4, with D perhaps matching TRBD1 (6 bases). Germline assignment: CDR1 SEHNR and CDR2 FQNEAQ (reference sequence). This CDR3 has 15 amino acids. Between the trimmed V and J ends, which lost 0 bases and 4 bases, there was a span of 9 bases. For the CDR3, the DNA is TGTGCCAGCAGCTTAGCCAGGGGCTATAATGAAAAACTGTTTTTT. The encoded protein is CASSLARGYNEKLFF. Combining the CDR3 with reference TRBV7-9 and TRBJ1-4 gives the whole variable domain DTGVSQNPRHKITKRGQNVTFRCDPISEHNRLYWYRQTLGQGPEFLTYFQNEAQLEKSRLLSDRFSAERPKGSFSTLEIQRTEQGDSAMYLCASSLARGYNEKLFFGSGTQLSVL.

This clonotype was observed at least ten times. This chain uses TRBV12-3 or TRBV12-4 with TRBJ2-2, with 10 bases identical to TRBD2. This CDR3 comprises 16 residues. V lost 1 base to trimming and J lost 7 bases; unmatched junction nucleotides: 6. The CDR3 coding sequence is TGTGCCAGCAGTTTAGTTCTAGCGGGAGTGGTCGGGGAGCTGTTTTTT. It codes for CASSLVLAGVVGELFF.

The J gene is TRBJ2-2, the V gene TRBV5-1; the match to TRBD2 covers 10 bases. The J segment lost 7 bases and the V segment lost 5 bases, leaving 8 bases of the junction unmatched. Germline loops: CDR1 SGHRS, CDR2 YFSETQ. The CDR3 extends over 15 amino acids. The CDR3 region has the DNA TGCGCCAGCAGTACACAGCGGGAGGGCCACGGGGAGCTGTTTTTT. It is translated as CASSTQREGHGELFF. The variable domain in full, completed from reference TRBV5-1 and TRBJ2-2, reads KAGVTQTPRYLIKTRGQQVTLSCSPISGHRSVSWYQQTPGQGLQFLFEYFSETQRNKGNFPGRFSGRQFSNSRSEMNVSTLELGDSALYLCASSTQREGHGELFFGEGSRLTVL.

About this clonotype: Since a far larger clone is one base different, this is likely a read error. The chain recombines TRBV11-2 with TRBJ2-3; no clear D. The DNA end lines up better with TRBJ2-7; the J call may be wrong. Germline V gene sequence: CDR1 SGHAT, CDR2 FQNNGV. The CDR3 is made up of 14 amino acids. CDR3 in DNA: TGTGCCAGCAGCTTATATCTTGAGTGGGGCGAGCAGTACTTC. As protein: CASSLYLEWGEQYF.

This clonotype was observed at least ten times. The rearrangement joins TRBV2 to TRBJ2-7; TRBD2 agrees at 9 bases. Germline V gene lookup returns CDR1 SNHLY and CDR2 FYNNEI. Trimming at V came to 6 bases and at J to 3 bases, leaving 9 bases not matched to a gene. This CDR3 comprises 15 residues. CDR3 sequence: CASRGTGTSYYEQYF. CDR3 in DNA: TGTGCCAGCAGAGGAACCGGGACTAGCTACTACGAGCAGTACTTC.

This clonotype occurred many times. The J gene is TRBJ1-1, the V gene TRBV12-3 or TRBV12-4; 9 bases align to TRBD1. V shed 0 bases and J 4 bases; nucleotides not matched to a gene: 6. CDR3 length: 16 residues. The CDR3 protein is CASSLALGQGLTEAFF. The CDR3 DNA reads TGTGCCAGCAGTTTAGCGCTAGGACAGGGGCTCACTGAAGCTTTCTTT.